The 32 T cell receptor beta chains given below trace back to one sample, sequenced in a study of cytomegalovirus exposure and HLA in healthy donors. This PCR relied on a set of 60 Vbeta primers and 13 Jbeta primers. Profiled with immunoSEQ multiplex PCR; TCRdb holds only in-frame clones, not every one. The table shows roughly 100,000 clones, with 75% to 85% occurring only once. Source material: PBMCs. The receptors stem from a man aged 25-40 years in good health and CMV-seronegative.

The rearrangement joins TRBV5-1 to TRBJ2-6; TRBD1 matches 9 bases. The J segment lost 0 bases and the V segment lost 5 bases, leaving 9 bases of the junction unmatched. The CDR3 has 18 residues. Germline lookup yields CDR1 SGHRS and CDR2 YFSETQ. CDR3: CASRWTGDIYSGANVLTF. As DNA, the CDR3 is TGCGCCAGCAGGTGGACAGGGGACATATACTCTGGGGCCAACGTCCTGACTTTC.

The CDR3 reads CASSPTGDTSGNTIYF. In DNA, the CDR3 is TGTGCCAGCAGCCCCACAGGGGATACTTCTGGAAACACCATATATTTT. The rearrangement joins TRBV7-9 to TRBJ1-3; 7 nucleotides line up with TRBD1. Trimming at V came to 5 bases and at J to 1 base, leaving 8 bases not matched to a gene. Germline V gives CDR1 SEHNR, CDR2 FQNEAQ (reference sequence). The CDR3 sequence is 16 residues long.

The chain uses TRBV5-6 and TRBJ2-3; TRBD2 matches 11 bases. Trimming cost V 4 bases and J 0 bases; bases outside gene matches: 7. Germline V gene lookup returns CDR1 SGHDT and CDR2 YYEEEE. This CDR3 has 17 residues. CDR3 in amino acids: CASSIPGTSGSTDTQYF. The CDR3 region has the DNA TGTGCCAGCAGCATCCCCGGGACTAGCGGTAGCACAGATACGCAGTATTTT. Complete variable domain (other parts from reference TRBV5-6 and TRBJ2-3): DAGVTQSPTHLIKTRGQQVTLRCSPKSGHDTVSWYQQALGQGPQFIFQYYEEEERQRGNFPDRFSGHQFPNYSSELNVNALLLGDSALYLCASSIPGTSGSTDTQYFGPGTRLTVL.

The chain carries TRBV19 and TRBJ2-6; possible D gene TRBD1, 5 bases. V gave up 9 bases and J gave up 1 base, with 16 bases separating them. Per germline, CDR1 LNHDA and CDR2 SQIVND (reference sequence). This CDR3 has 16 amino acids. The CDR3 DNA reads TGTGCCAGCGCACCTACCAGGGAATCTGGGGCCAACGTCCTGACTTTC. Its protein product is CASAPTRESGANVLTF.

This chain connects TRBV7-9 to TRBJ2-7; no clear D. Germline lookup yields CDR1 SEHNR and CDR2 FQNEAQ (reference sequence). Trimming shortened V by 5 bases and J by 3 bases, and 20 bases separated the two germline ends. The CDR3 is 16 residues long. CDR3 sequence (DNA): TGTGCCAGCAGCCCTCCGAACCCCTCCGAGGACTACGAGCAGTACTTC. It translates to CASSPPNPSEDYEQYF.

This clone was seen just once. The chain employs TRBV30 and TRBJ2-3, with 8 bases that match TRBD1. The length of the CDR3 is 13 residues. Germline values: CDR1 GTSNPN, CDR2 SVGIG (reference sequence). With V trimmed by 4 bases and J by 4 bases, 4 bases remained unmatched. For the CDR3, the DNA is TGTGCCTGGACCCAGGGGGCCCCAGATACGCAGTATTTT. Translation: CAWTQGAPDTQYF.

V usage is TRBV28 and J usage is TRBJ2-5; 15 bases agree with TRBD2. The last part of the DNA fits TRBJ2-7 better; the J call may be wrong. Germline V lookup: CDR1 MDHEN, CDR2 SYDVKM. CDR3 length equals 17 residues. The CDR3 DNA sequence: TGTGCCAGCAGTGGGACTAGCGGGAGGAGAGGGCACTACGAGCAGTACTTC. This encodes CASSGTSGRRGHYEQYF.

The chain combines TRBV19 with TRBJ2-7, with 15 positions matching TRBD2. This CDR3 is 15 amino acids long. J lost 4 bases, V lost 4 bases, and 2 bases had no gene match. Germline V lookup: CDR1 LNHDA, CDR2 SQIVND (reference sequence). The CDR3 nucleotides read TGTGCCAGTAGTACCGGACTAGCGGGAGGGTACGAGCAGTACTTC. This codes for CASSTGLAGGYEQYF. Full variable domain (remainder filled in from reference TRBV19 and TRBJ2-7): DGGITQSPKYLFRKEGQNVTLSCEQNLNHDAMYWYRQDPGQGLRLIYYSQIVNDFQKGDIAEGYSVSREKKESFPLTVTSAQKNPTAFYLCASSTGLAGGYEQYFGPGTRLTVT.

The V gene is TRBV19, the J gene TRBJ2-4; 8 bases are shared with TRBD2. Germline CDR1 LNHDA, CDR2 SQIVND (reference sequence). J gave up 2 bases and V 5 bases, and 8 bases lay outside the gene matches. The CDR3 extends over 16 amino acids. CDR3 nucleotides: TGTGCCAGTAGTCTTAGCGGGGTGGTGACCAAAAACATTCAGTACTTC. It is translated as CASSLSGVVTKNIQYF.

The rearrangement links TRBV30 to TRBJ2-7; D is ambiguous. The CDR3 extends over 13 amino acids. Germline-derived CDR1 and CDR2 are GTSNPN and SVGIG (reference sequence). The ends were cut back, 0 bases at V and 2 bases at J, with 8 bases in the middle. CDR3: CAWSVGGPYEQYF. The CDR3 DNA is TGTGCCTGGAGTGTAGGTGGGCCCTACGAGCAGTACTTC. Based on the CDR3 plus reference TRBV30 and TRBJ2-7, the full variable domain is SQTIHQWPATLVQPVGSPLSLECTVEGTSNPNLYWYRQAAGRGLQLLFYSVGIGQISSEVPQNLSASRPQDRQFILSSKKLLLSDSGFYLCAWSVGGPYEQYFGPGTRLTVT.

The J gene is TRBJ2-7, the V gene TRBV5-5; D might be TRBD2 (6 bases). V lost 2 bases and J lost 2, with 14 bases in between. The CDR3 is 15 residues long. Germline V gene sequence: CDR1 SGHKS, CDR2 YYEKEE (reference sequence). The CDR3, as DNA: TGTGCCAGCAGCTTCTCGGGGACTGGAGCCTACGAGCAGTACTTC. Translation gives CASSFSGTGAYEQYF.

The chain employs TRBV6-5 and TRBJ1-1; D remains ambiguous. Germline CDR1 reads MNHEY; CDR2 reads SVGAGI. Trimming removed 5 bases at V and 5 bases at J, with 9 bases between. The CDR3 covers 12 residues. This chain's CDR3 is CASSPSRTEAFF. The CDR3 DNA is TGTGCCAGCAGTCCCTCGAGGACTGAAGCTTTCTTT.

Only one count was recorded for this clone. The chain combines TRBV5-1 with TRBJ2-1, with 8 bases that match TRBD1. The V and J ends lost 4 bases and 5 bases, in that order; junction bases with no gene match: 8. Germline CDR1 and CDR2: SGHRS and YFSETQ. This CDR3 has 15 residues. This CDR3 is CASSQGQGAHNEQFF. CDR3 coding DNA: TGCGCCAGCAGCCAGGGGCAGGGGGCCCACAATGAGCAGTTCTTC. Full variable domain (outside the CDR3, taken from reference TRBV5-1 and TRBJ2-1): KAGVTQTPRYLIKTRGQQVTLSCSPISGHRSVSWYQQTPGQGLQFLFEYFSETQRNKGNFPGRFSGRQFSNSRSEMNVSTLELGDSALYLCASSQGQGAHNEQFFGPGTRLTVL.

This clone was seen ten or more times. This chain links TRBV6-1 with TRBJ1-5, with D unclear. CDR1 MNHNS and CDR2 SASEGT come from the germline V gene. V shed 9 bases and J shed 0 bases, with 15 bases lying between them. The CDR3 runs 15 residues. CDR3 sequence reads: CASSIDGYSNQPQHF. CDR3 nucleotides: TGTGCCAGTTCGATTGACGGGTATAGCAATCAGCCCCAGCATTTT.

V is TRBV29-1 and J is TRBJ2-7; TRBD1 might be the D (7 bases). The CDR3 has 14 residues. Germline loops: CDR1 SQVTM, CDR2 ANQGSEA. V lost 4 bases and J 6 bases, leaving 19 bases between the germline ends. CDR3 DNA sequence: TGCAGCGTTGGGAGGGACAGAAGGTTGGGCGAGCAGTACTTC. Residues: CSVGRDRRLGEQYF.

This chain connects TRBV18 to TRBJ1-4, with TRBD1 matching over 7 bases. In germline, CDR1 is KGHSH, CDR2 LQKENI. The CDR3 totals 16 residues. V lost 3 bases, J lost 6 bases, and 10 bases stayed unmatched. The CDR3 region has the DNA TGTGCCAGCTCACCGCTTGGACAGGAGAAGTATGAAAAACTGTTTTTT. Translating it yields CASSPLGQEKYEKLFF.

The chain couples TRBV6-5 to TRBJ2-7; 7 nucleotides align to TRBD2. V shed 2 bases and J 5 bases; nucleotides not matched to a gene: 3. This CDR3 is 13 amino acids long. Germline CDR1 reads MNHEY; CDR2 reads SVGAGI. The CDR3 bases are TGTGCCAGCAGTTACCGGACTAGGGACGAGCAGTACTTC. Translation: CASSYRTRDEQYF.

Here the CDR3 reads CASSGTGRADQPQHF. CDR3 nucleotide sequence: TGTGCCAGCAGTGGTACAGGGAGGGCGGATCAGCCCCAGCATTTT. The gene calls are TRBV27 and TRBJ1-5, with D possibly TRBD1 on 6 matching bases. This CDR3 is built from 15 residues. V was trimmed by 5 bases and J by 5 bases, leaving 16 bases between them. Germline V gives CDR1 MNHEY, CDR2 SMNVEV (reference sequence).

The chain has TRBV18 and TRBJ1-2, with unresolved D. V shed 4 bases and J shed 8 bases, with 23 bases lying between them. This CDR3 is 16 amino acids long. Germline CDR1 reads KGHSH; CDR2 reads LQKENI. In DNA, the CDR3 is TGTGCCAGCTCACGGGAATCAGGACCATCTTCGGGAGGCTACACCTTC. This codes for CASSRESGPSSGGYTF.

This clone was seen a single time. The chain carries TRBV5-4 and TRBJ1-3, with 10 bases lining up with TRBD1. The CDR3 length is 14 residues. Trimming took 0 bases from V and 7 from J; bases not matched to a gene: 1. CDR1 is SGHNT, CDR2 YYREEE, per germline (reference sequence). The CDR3 coding sequence is TGTGCCAGCAGCTTGGGACAGGGGGCTAACACCATATATTTT. Translation gives CASSLGQGANTIYF.

The genes are TRBV18 and TRBJ2-1; 11 bases are a match to TRBD1. CDR1 and CDR2 (germline): KGHSH, LQKENI. The CDR3 is 15 residues long. With V trimmed by 2 bases and J by 6 bases, 3 bases remained unmatched. DNA of the CDR3: TGTGCCAGCTCACCAATGGGGACAGGGGGCAATGAGCAGTTCTTC. This translates into CASSPMGTGGNEQFF.

This clone was picked up one time. The rearrangement joins TRBV7-9 to TRBJ2-5; perhaps TRBD2 as D (5 bases). Trimming stripped 1 base from V and 5 bases from J, with 11 bases between. Germline-derived CDR1 and CDR2 are SEHNR and FQNEAQ (reference sequence). This CDR3 region has 14 residues. The CDR3 DNA sequence: TGTGCCAGCAGCTTAGATGAGGGCAGCGAGACCCAGTACTTC. It is translated as CASSLDEGSETQYF.

The rearrangement joins TRBV14 to TRBJ1-3; the match to TRBD1 covers 7 bases. The J segment lost 0 bases and the V segment lost 0 bases, leaving 2 bases of the junction unmatched. The germline V gene has CDR1 SGHDN and CDR2 FVKESK. The CDR3 runs 16 residues. DNA for the CDR3: TGTGCCAGCAGCCAAGAGACAGGGAACTCTGGAAACACCATATATTTT. This encodes CASSQETGNSGNTIYF.

This clone appeared a single time. The gene calls are TRBV19 and TRBJ1-1; D might be TRBD1 (6 bases). The CDR3 contains 16 residues. Per the germline V gene, CDR1 is LNHDA and CDR2 is SQIVND (reference sequence). V gave up 10 bases and J gave up 2 bases, with 23 bases separating them. The CDR3 reads CATAPWSRGLNTEAFF. The CDR3, as DNA: TGTGCCACCGCCCCCTGGTCCAGGGGCCTAAACACTGAAGCTTTCTTT.

J is TRBJ2-2 and V is TRBV2; TRBD1 is a possible D gene (5 bases). The CDR3 extends over 12 amino acids. V was pared by 6 bases and J by 4 bases, with 6 bases between. Germline V gives CDR1 SNHLY, CDR2 FYNNEI. This chain's CDR3 is CASRGPTGELFF. CDR3 bases: TGTGCCAGCAGGGGGCCCACCGGGGAGCTGTTTTTT. Full variable domain (outside the CDR3, taken from reference TRBV2 and TRBJ2-2): EPEVTQTPSHQVTQMGQEVILRCVPISNHLYFYWYRQILGQKVEFLVSFYNNEISEKSEIFDDQFSVERPDGSNFTLKIRSTKLEDSAMYFCASRGPTGELFFGEGSRLTVL.

This clone has just one count. The genes are TRBV12-5 and TRBJ1-5, with TRBD1 identical over 9 bases. CDR1 LGHNT and CDR2 FRNRAP come from the germline V gene. The CDR3 covers 15 residues. V was pared by 5 bases and J by 3 bases, with 5 bases of the junction left unmatched. CDR3 sequence (DNA): TGTGCTAGTGGTACGGGACAGGGAAACAATCAGCCCCAGCATTTT. This sequence encodes CASGTGQGNNQPQHF.

This rearrangement joins TRBV28 to TRBJ1-2; TRBD1 aligns across 9 bases. Germline V CDR1 and CDR2: MDHEN, SYDVKM. The CDR3 totals 14 residues. J gave up 4 bases and V 6 bases, and 6 bases lay outside the gene matches. The CDR3 DNA follows: TGTGCCAGCAGCGGCGGGGACAGGGTCTATGGCTACACCTTC. Its translation is CASSGGDRVYGYTF.

V and J are TRBV25-1 and TRBJ1-5, with 8 nucleotides matching TRBD1. The CDR3 contains 13 residues. V lost 6 bases to trimming and J lost 7 bases; unmatched junction nucleotides: 5. Per the germline V gene, CDR1 is MGHDK and CDR2 is SYGVNS. Written as DNA, the CDR3 is TGTGCCAGCAGCCAGGGGGCTAGACAGCCCCAGCATTTT. Encoded protein: CASSQGARQPQHF.

This clone was detected only once. The chain couples TRBV10-1 to TRBJ2-2; the D is unclear. CDR1 and CDR2 (germline): WNHNN, SYGVQD (reference sequence). V was trimmed by 4 bases and J by 7 bases, leaving 13 bases between them. The CDR3 has 14 residues. Here the CDR3 reads CASSAELWSGELFF. CDR3 sequence (DNA): TGCGCCAGCAGTGCAGAGCTATGGAGCGGGGAGCTGTTTTTT.

V and J are TRBV2 and TRBJ2-3, with TRBD2 matching 13 bases. This CDR3 has 15 amino acids. V gave up 4 bases and J gave up 5 bases; unmatched junction bases: 3. Germline-derived CDR1 and CDR2 are SNHLY and FYNNEI. CDR3 region: CASSGTSGRGDTQYF. The CDR3 region has the DNA TGTGCCAGCAGTGGGACTAGCGGGAGAGGAGATACGCAGTATTTT. Supplemented by reference TRBV2 and TRBJ2-3, the full variable domain reads EPEVTQTPSHQVTQMGQEVILRCVPISNHLYFYWYRQILGQKVEFLVSFYNNEISEKSEIFDDQFSVERPDGSNFTLKIRSTKLEDSAMYFCASSGTSGRGDTQYFGPGTRLTVL.

The genes are TRBV14 and TRBJ2-5, with TRBD1 identical over 10 bases. CDR1 SGHDN and CDR2 FVKESK come from the germline V gene. This CDR3 is 13 amino acids long. V lost 8 bases, J lost 4 bases, and 4 bases stayed unmatched. CDR3 coding DNA: TGTGCCAGCGTCCGGACAGGGGGAGAGACCCAGTACTTC. Translated, it gives CASVRTGGETQYF. The full variable domain, with the rest looked up from reference TRBV14 and TRBJ2-5, is EAGVTQFPSHSVIEKGQTVTLRCDPISGHDNLYWYRRVMGKEIKFLLHFVKESKQDESGMPNNRFLAERTGGTYSTLKVQPAELEDSGVYFCASVRTGGETQYFGPGTRLLVL.

A note on this clone: The sample contains more than one DNA sequence encoding this CDR3. V and J are TRBV5-4 and TRBJ1-1, with a tentative D call TRBD1 (5 bases). This CDR3 has 15 residues. Germline CDR1 SGHNT, CDR2 YYREEE (reference sequence). V was cut by 3 bases and J by 12 bases, with 24 bases left in between. This chain's CDR3 is CASSYGAGPGGETFF. CDR3 sequence (DNA): TGTGCCAGCAGCTACGGGGCTGGACCCGGGGGTGAGACTTTCTTT.